These 24 T cell receptor beta chains were all obtained from the same sample, sequenced in a study of blood T cells in healthy people across ages. The second PCR ran about 7 to 12 cycles with a sample-barcoded 5' primer and J-beta primers. TCRdb re-called the 5' RACE reads through MiXCR, storing one row per CDR3 protein. The table lists some 1,000,000 distinct CDR3 sequences, approximately 26% of them singletons. These data also formed part of another study, on T cells of mothers and their children.

Material for sequencing was blood. These receptors were collected from a girl between 2 and 10 years old in good health.

This chain uses TRBV12-3 or TRBV12-4 with TRBJ2-5, with D unclear. The V end lost 5 bases, the J end lost 7 bases, and 14 bases lay between the germline ends. This CDR3 has 13 amino acids. The chain's CDR3 is CASSRRSYVTQYF. CDR3 nucleotides: TGTGCCAGCAGTCGACGGAGCTATGTGACCCAGTACTTC.

This clonotype was picked up a small number of times. This chain connects TRBV20-1 to TRBJ1-2, with 9 nucleotides matching TRBD1. The V segment lost 6 bases and the J segment 5 bases; nucleotides outside the gene matches: 7. Germline assignment: CDR1 DFQATT and CDR2 SNEGSKA (reference sequence). This CDR3 contains 13 residues. CDR3 residues: CSARTGATYGYTF. DNA for the CDR3: TGCAGTGCGCGGACAGGGGCAACTTATGGCTACACCTTC.

The V and J genes are TRBV21-1 and TRBJ1-5; the D call in the table, TRBD1, was not verified against the DNA. TRBV21-1 is classified as a pseudogene. CDR3 size: 14 residues. CDR3 coding DNA: TGTGCCAGCAGCCCCCGAGGGGGGAGTCAGCCCCAGCATTTT. This sequence encodes CASSPRGGSQPQHF.

The chain joins TRBV29-1 to TRBJ2-1, with D possibly being TRBD1 (7 bases). Germline V gives CDR1 SQVTM, CDR2 ANQGSEA. This CDR3 has 15 amino acids. Trimming pared 0 bases from V and 7 bases from J, leaving 16 bases between. CDR3 amino acids: CSVEDQGGLRNEQFF. In nucleotides, the CDR3 is TGCAGCGTTGAAGATCAGGGGGGATTGAGAAATGAGCAGTTCTTC.

This clonotype was seen only a few times. The genes are TRBV3-1 and TRBJ2-1; no definite D call. The J call may be in error: the DNA end matches TRBJ2-7 better. CDR1 LGHDT and CDR2 YNNKEL come from the germline V gene (reference sequence). This CDR3 is 14 amino acids long. This CDR3 reads CASSQDFTDYEQYF. In nucleotides, the CDR3 is TGTGCCAGCAGCCAAGATTTCACGGACTACGAGCAGTACTTC.

This clonotype was seen just once. This chain joins TRBV20-1 and TRBJ2-1; D gene uncertain. There are 13 residues in the CDR3. Germline assignment: CDR1 DFQATT and CDR2 SNEGSKA (reference sequence). Trimming shortened V by 1 base and J by 7 bases, and 11 bases separated the two germline ends. The CDR3 reads CSARVHPLNEQFF. CDR3 DNA sequence: TGCAGTGCTAGAGTCCACCCACTAAATGAGCAGTTCTTC.

In this sample, this clonotype turned up many times. The chain couples TRBV28 to TRBJ2-5, with 8 bases that match TRBD2. The CDR3 contains 15 residues. Trimming removed 4 bases from V and 5 bases from J; junction bases left unmatched: 9. The germline CDR1 and CDR2 sequences are MDHEN and SYDVKM. CDR3: CASSSAGVGLETQYF. CDR3 sequence (DNA): TGTGCCAGCAGTTCAGCGGGAGTGGGATTGGAGACCCAGTACTTC. Complete variable domain (other parts from reference TRBV28 and TRBJ2-5): DVKVTQSSRYLVKRTGEKVFLECVQDMDHENMFWYRQDPGLGLRLIYFSYDVKMKEKGDIPEGYSVSREKKERFSLILESASTNQTSMYLCASSSAGVGLETQYFGPGTRLLVL.

This clonotype was detected a few times. The rearrangement uses TRBV5-1 and TRBJ1-4; the match to TRBD1 covers 9 bases. V dropped 0 bases and J dropped 7; count of bases not matched to a gene: 7. The germline gives CDR1 SGHRS, CDR2 YFSETQ. The CDR3 sequence is 16 residues long. CDR3 nucleotides: TGCGCCAGCAGCTTGGTCGGGACAGGGAGAAGTGAAAAACTGTTTTTT. This codes for CASSLVGTGRSEKLFF.

This clonotype was seen a handful of times. This rearrangement joins TRBV27 to TRBJ2-5, with TRBD1 identical over 8 bases. The ends lost 6 bases at V and 4 bases at J; junction bases unmatched: 16. Germline CDR1 is MNHEY and CDR2 is SMNVEV (reference sequence). The CDR3 loop spans 17 amino acids. This CDR3 reads CASSPIMATGAIETQYF. The CDR3 DNA follows: TGTGCCAGCAGCCCAATAATGGCGACAGGGGCAATAGAGACCCAGTACTTC.

The sample holds a few counts of this clonotype. The rearrangement links TRBV20-1 to TRBJ1-3; D unclear. The CDR3 spans 15 residues. The V gene's germline CDR1 is DFQATT and CDR2 SNEGSKA (reference sequence). V was trimmed by 6 bases and J by 0 bases, leaving 15 bases between them. DNA of the CDR3: TGCAGTGCCACGCAACAGATACTCTCTGGAAACACCATATATTTT. Translation gives CSATQQILSGNTIYF.

In its sample, this clonotype was seen many times. The chain recombines TRBV6-5 with TRBJ1-1; D ambiguous. Trimming removed 0 bases at V and 0 bases at J, with 23 bases between. The CDR3 has 20 residues. Germline V lookup: CDR1 MNHEY, CDR2 SVGAGI. CDR3 protein: CASSYSLRWSVRAMNTEAFF. Here the CDR3 DNA reads TGTGCCAGCAGTTACTCCCTAAGGTGGTCTGTGAGGGCGATGAACACTGAAGCTTTCTTT.

A few counts support this clonotype. This chain connects TRBV20-1 to TRBJ2-3; maybe TRBD2 (5 bases). CDR1 DFQATT and CDR2 SNEGSKA come from the germline V gene (reference sequence). CDR3 length: 15 amino acids. V lost 3 bases, J lost 3 bases, and 16 bases lay in between. DNA for the CDR3: TGCAGTGCTAGCGAGGGCAGGAAAGGGACAGATACGCAGTATTTT. It encodes CSASEGRKGTDTQYF.

This clonotype was observed a few times. The genes are TRBV27 and TRBJ1-2; unclear D gene. Germline V CDR1 and CDR2: MNHEY, SMNVEV (reference sequence). This CDR3 has 13 residues. Trimming stripped 5 bases from V and 8 bases from J, with 15 bases between. CDR3 residues: CASSPTGTGGYTF. The DNA for the CDR3 is TGTGCCAGCAGTCCCACCGGCACCGGAGGCTACACCTTC.

V usage is TRBV7-3 and J usage is TRBJ2-6, with D possibly matching TRBD2 (6 bases). The CDR3 runs to 18 residues. Trimming removed 1 base from V and 0 bases from J, with 13 bases in between. Germline values: CDR1 SGHTA, CDR2 FQGTGA. In nucleotides, the CDR3 is TGTGCCAGCAGCTTAATCGCGGGGACCTACTCTGGGGCCAACGTCCTGACTTTC. Protein sequence: CASSLIAGTYSGANVLTF.

The rearrangement links TRBV20-1 to TRBJ2-3, with TRBD2 matching 8 bases. This CDR3 comprises 15 residues. The ends lost 4 bases at V and 2 bases at J; junction bases unmatched: 8. Per germline, CDR1 DFQATT and CDR2 SNEGSKA (reference sequence). The CDR3: CSAISGREDTDTQYF. Written as DNA, the CDR3 is TGCAGTGCTATCAGCGGGAGAGAGGACACAGATACGCAGTATTTT.

The CDR3 nucleotides read TGTGCCAGCAGCATCGACGGAGAGACCCAGTACTTC. It is translated as CASSIDGETQYF. The gene calls are TRBV11-2 and TRBJ2-5; D gene ambiguous. Trimming removed 5 bases at V and 4 bases at J, with 8 bases between. Germline values: CDR1 SGHAT, CDR2 FQNNGV. There are 12 residues in the CDR3. Looking up the rest from reference TRBV11-2 and TRBJ2-5 gives the full variable domain: EAGVAQSPRYKIIEKRQSVAFWCNPISGHATLYWYQQILGQGPKLLIQFQNNGVVDDSQLPKDRFSAERLKGVDSTLKIQPAKLEDSAVYLCASSIDGETQYFGPGTRLLVL.

The chain is built from TRBV29-1 and TRBJ2-2; D unresolved. Trimming took off 4 bases at V and 0 bases at J, with 9 bases between the two ends. Germline V CDR1 and CDR2: SQVTM, ANQGSEA. CDR3 length equals 14 residues. The CDR3: CSVGRTANTGELFF. CDR3 bases: TGCAGCGTTGGGAGAACAGCGAACACCGGGGAGCTGTTTTTT.

The chain employs TRBV29-1 and TRBJ2-3, with D hard to call. V was cut by 4 bases and J by 11 bases, with 16 bases left in between. Germline V CDR1 and CDR2: SQVTM, ANQGSEA. The CDR3 contains 12 residues. The CDR3 region has the DNA TGCAGCGTTGTTCTCTCAGATCGCATGCAGTATTTT. Translating it yields CSVVLSDRMQYF.

This clonotype was recorded only once. This chain uses TRBV3-1 with TRBJ2-6, with D perhaps TRBD2 (5 bases). The CDR3 is made up of 15 amino acids. V was clipped by 4 bases and J by 3 bases, with 10 bases between them. Looked up from germline, CDR1 is LGHDT and CDR2 is YNNKEL (reference sequence). The CDR3 here is CASSPGSFGANVLTF. The CDR3, as DNA: TGTGCCAGCAGCCCTGGGAGTTTTGGGGCCAACGTCCTGACTTTC.

J is TRBJ1-4 and V is TRBV29-1; 9 bases line up with TRBD1. Germline CDR1 reads SQVTM; CDR2 reads ANQGSEA. With V trimmed by 8 bases and J by 8 bases, 12 bases remained unmatched. The CDR3 spans 14 residues. This chain's CDR3 is CSLRRTGVEEKLFF. The CDR3 nucleotides read TGCAGCCTCCGAAGGACAGGGGTAGAAGAAAAACTGTTTTTT.

J is TRBJ2-1 and V is TRBV11-2, with D hard to call. The V end was cut by 5 bases, the J end by 10 bases, with 12 bases between. The CDR3 spans 12 residues. Germline V gene lookup returns CDR1 SGHAT and CDR2 FQNNGV. The CDR3 is CASSVVTQEQFF. CDR3 in DNA: TGTGCCAGCAGCGTAGTGACACAAGAGCAGTTCTTC.

This clonotype has a handful of counts. The chain is built from TRBV6-6 and TRBJ1-4; 7 bases fit TRBD1. The CDR3 spans 15 residues. V trimming: 0 bases; J trimming: 7 bases; junction bases outside the gene matches: 5. CDR1 and CDR2 (germline): MNHNY, SVGAGI (reference sequence). The CDR3 nucleotides read TGTGCCAGCAGTTACTCGGCAGGGGGGAGTGAAAAACTGTTTTTT. This sequence encodes CASSYSAGGSEKLFF.

The V and J genes are TRBV11-2 and TRBJ2-3; maybe TRBD2 (7 bases). This CDR3 is 15 amino acids long. Germline V gene sequence: CDR1 SGHAT, CDR2 FQNNGV. Trimming removed 3 bases at V and 5 bases at J, with 15 bases between. In DNA form, the CDR3 reads TGTGCCAGCAGCTTCAAGGGGGGGCTTGGAGATACGCAGTATTTT. Translating gives CASSFKGGLGDTQYF.

This clonotype showed up just a few times. The chain joins TRBV5-4 to TRBJ2-5; D may be TRBD1 (5 bases). The CDR3 length is 13 residues. Germline lookup yields CDR1 SGHNT and CDR2 YYREEE (reference sequence). V lost 4 bases and J lost 5, with 12 bases in between. CDR3 nucleotides: TGTGCCAGCAGCCCCCGTCCAGGGGAGACCCAGTACTTC. It is translated as CASSPRPGETQYF.